This T cell receptor (beta chain) was captured by sequencing in a study of blood T cell repertoires in COVID-19. About the study: Samples of COVID-19 (acute and convalescent) were obtained from the United States, Italy and Spain.

Authors' methods: Estimation of nucleated cell counts was performed using reference gene primer amplification. Using immunoSEQ multiplex PCR, the repertoire was profiled, and TCRdb retains in-frame clones only, with some absent. V, J and clone size derive from that table, while D and trimming were established from the DNA sequence. Altogether hundreds of thousands of clones are present, roughly 80% being singletons, with the ten largest covering about 2.5%. The germline V gene has CDR1 SQVTM and CDR2 ANQGSEA. J was trimmed by 4 bases and V by 7 bases; bases with no gene match: 9. CDR3 length equals 13 residues.

Sequencing input: peripheral blood. This receptor was identified in a woman aged 40 to 50 with active or convalescent COVID-19. The chain is built from TRBV29-1 and TRBJ2-5, with 7 bases that match TRBD1. The CDR3 sequence: CSADDRAGETQYF. CDR3 nucleotide sequence: TGCAGCGCCGACGACAGGGCTGGAGAGACCCAGTACTTC.